The sequence of this T cell receptor beta chain was determined in a study of regulatory T cells in long-lasting Graves disease. V dropped 4 bases and J dropped 2; count of bases not matched to a gene: 7. CDR1 and CDR2 (germline): SGHTA, FQGNSA. The CDR3 spans 15 residues. Building the TCR beta libraries relied on iRepertoire HTBI primers, and CDR3 regions underwent Arm-PCR. In TCRdb, the multiplex PCR reads were re-called with MiXCR into one record per CDR3 protein. The sample lists roughly 420,000 distinct CDR3 sequences; roughly 15% were seen once. Time point defined: newly diagnosed GD, antithyroid drugs for less than 3 months. From PBMCs, RNA was extracted and then used to make the TCR library. The same data also went into a second study, on T cells in Graves' hyperthyroidism and ophthalmopathy.

The rearrangement uses TRBV7-2 and TRBJ2-7; 8 bases match TRBD2. The specimen comprised peripheral blood mononuclear cells (PBMCs), sampled at new diagnosis, from a patient treated with antithyroid drugs. The TCR originated in a young woman with Graves disease. CDR3 in amino acids: CASSSQRGKPYEQYF. The CDR3 DNA follows: TGTGCCAGCAGCTCTCAGCGGGGGAAGCCCTACGAGCAGTACTTC.